The 13 T cell receptor beta chains below all came from one sample that was sequenced in a study of blood T cell repertoires in COVID-19. TCRdb's copy holds only in-frame clones and misses some; the assay was immunoSEQ multiplex PCR. This repertoire shows 200,000 or so clones, 88% found once; its top ten account for roughly 2.5%. The sequenced sample was peripheral blood. These receptors all come from a woman aged 55-70 years with acute or convalescent COVID-19.

V gene TRBV7-9 combines with J gene TRBJ1-5; 7 bases map to TRBD1. Trimming took 3 bases from V and 2 from J; bases not matched to a gene: 4. This CDR3 is 15 amino acids long. CDR1 and CDR2 from the germline V gene are SEHNR and FQNEAQ (reference sequence). Here the CDR3 reads CASSFSGQRNQPQHF. The CDR3 nucleotides read TGTGCCAGCAGCTTTTCGGGACAGCGCAATCAGCCCCAGCATTTT.

There are a few counts of this clone. V usage is TRBV5-1 and J usage is TRBJ1-1; D gene uncertain. V lost 2 bases and J 7 bases, leaving 9 bases between the germline ends. The CDR3 length is 12 residues. Per germline, CDR1 SGHRS and CDR2 YFSETQ. The CDR3 DNA is TGCGCCAGCAGCTTATCAACCGGTGAAGCTTTCTTT. As protein: CASSLSTGEAFF.

The chain links TRBV2 to TRBJ1-6; weak D call: TRBD1 (5 bases). Per germline, CDR1 SNHLY and CDR2 FYNNEI. V lost 7 bases to trimming and J lost 10 bases, with 14 bases between them. This CDR3 spans 13 amino acids. CDR3 nucleotide sequence: TGTGCCAGCATCAGGGAGGGTTACTCACCCCTCCACTTT. Translated: CASIREGYSPLHF.

In the case of this clone: Other nucleotide sequences from this sample produce the same CDR3. The chain couples TRBV18 to TRBJ1-1; unclear D gene. Germline V gene lookup returns CDR1 KGHSH and CDR2 LQKENI. This CDR3 has 14 residues. The V end was cut by 2 bases, the J end by 3 bases, with 10 bases between. The CDR3 nucleotides are TGTGCCAGCTCACCAAGAGGATCGGACACTGAAGCTTTCTTT. This codes for CASSPRGSDTEAFF.

This chain uses TRBV5-1 with TRBJ1-4; unclear D gene. Trimming shortened V by 3 bases and J by 8 bases, and 11 bases separated the two germline ends. The V gene's germline CDR1 is SGHRS and CDR2 YFSETQ. The CDR3 is 13 amino acids. DNA of the CDR3: TGCGCCAGCAGCTCGGCTGCGGGGGAAAAACTGTTTTTT. Its translation is CASSSAAGEKLFF.

The chain combines TRBV2 with TRBJ2-2, with TRBD2 identical over 8 bases. Trimming removed 8 bases from V and 7 bases from J; junction bases left unmatched: 9. The germline V gene encodes CDR1 SNHLY and CDR2 FYNNEI. This CDR3 region has 14 residues. The CDR3 DNA reads TGTGCCAGCCTTCGCGGGGGGCAGGGCGGGGAGCTGTTTTTT. Protein product: CASLRGGQGGELFF.

The genes are TRBV6-5 and TRBJ2-1; D gene unclear. The ends were cut back, 5 bases at V and 4 bases at J, with 12 bases in the middle. Germline CDR1 and CDR2: MNHEY and SVGAGI. The CDR3 is 14 residues long. The CDR3 here is CASSTTTVYNEQFF. The CDR3 region has the DNA TGTGCCAGCAGTACCACCACAGTTTACAATGAGCAGTTCTTC.

The chain combines TRBV6-5 with TRBJ1-2; 11 bases align to TRBD1. With V trimmed by 0 bases and J by 4 bases, 4 bases remained unmatched. The length of the CDR3 is 16 residues. CDR1 MNHEY and CDR2 SVGAGI come from the germline V gene. In DNA, the CDR3 is TGTGCCAGCAGTTACTCTGGACAGGGGGCCGGCTATGGCTACACCTTC. This encodes CASSYSGQGAGYGYTF.

The chain uses TRBV12-5 and TRBJ2-2; perhaps TRBD1 as D (6 bases). V was trimmed by 5 bases and J by 4 bases, leaving 11 bases between them. The CDR3 consists of 14 residues. Germline CDR1 is LGHNT and CDR2 is FRNRAP. The CDR3 DNA sequence: TGTGCTAGTGGTCCTGGACAGCCCACCGGGGAGCTGTTTTTT. This translates into CASGPGQPTGELFF.

A few counts support this clone. The chain couples TRBV27 to TRBJ1-4; D is possibly TRBD1 (6 bases). Trimming took off 6 bases at V and 4 bases at J, with 12 bases between the two ends. Germline V gene lookup returns CDR1 MNHEY and CDR2 SMNVEV (reference sequence). The CDR3 is 14 residues long. The CDR3 reads CASSLGRGNEKLFF. Written as DNA, the CDR3 is TGTGCCAGCAGCCTAGGCAGGGGTAATGAAAAACTGTTTTTT.

A note on this clone: Distinct nucleotide sequences in the sample also encode this CDR3. The chain recombines TRBV18 with TRBJ1-1; 7 bases are shared with TRBD1. V lost 6 bases, J lost 0 bases, and 4 bases stayed unmatched. In germline, CDR1 is KGHSH, CDR2 LQKENI. The CDR3 consists of 14 residues. DNA of the CDR3: TGTGCCAGCTCGCGGGACAGTATGAACACTGAAGCTTTCTTT. Its translation is CASSRDSMNTEAFF.

CDR3: CAWCMRETQYF. In DNA form, the CDR3 reads TGTGCCTGGTGCATGAGAGAGACCCAGTACTTC. The gene calls are TRBV30 and TRBJ2-5; D not certain. The CDR3 extends over 11 amino acids. Germline V gene data show CDR1 as GTSNPN and CDR2 as SVGIG (reference sequence). Trimming shortened V by 5 bases and J by 4 bases, and 8 bases separated the two germline ends.

The sample holds one count of this clone. This chain connects TRBV19 to TRBJ1-3, with D possibly being TRBD1 (6 bases). The CDR3 has 14 residues. Germline V gene data show CDR1 as LNHDA and CDR2 as SQIVND (reference sequence). The V end was cut by 3 bases, the J end by 2 bases, with 8 bases between. The CDR3 sequence is CASSITGTGNTIYF. The CDR3, as DNA: TGTGCCAGTAGTATTACAGGGACTGGAAACACCATATATTTT.